The 20 T cell receptor beta chains below come from one sample, sequenced in a study of T cell responses to AZD1222 COVID-19 vaccine (dated by TCRdb to the early 2020s). Library preparation was by the immunoSEQ multiplex PCR assay. Sourced from immuneACCESS, this table was stored by TCRdb with only in-frame sequences that have V and J called. A share of the clones is absent; for the studies checked, an unresolved V gene accounts for under half, and the remainder has no known explanation. Within this sample are 96,000 or so clones, with about nine tenths of them counted one time only. The leading ten clones occupy about 1.5% of the sample. The time point label corresponds to: baseline before first vaccination. The input for sequencing was peripheral blood, taken on day 0 of AZD1222 vaccination. The receptors shown here come from an adult in good health.

This clone came up a few times. The chain has TRBV28 and TRBJ1-4, with no clear D. Germline V gene data show CDR1 as MDHEN and CDR2 as SYDVKM. V gave up 5 bases and J gave up 6 bases, with 10 bases separating them. CDR3 length: 13 residues. CDR3 nucleotides: TGTGCCAGCAGTCCCCCGGGTTATGAAAAACTGTTTTTT. Translation: CASSPPGYEKLFF.

The chain is built from TRBV9 and TRBJ1-4; D gene uncertain. With 0 bases removed from V and 4 bases from J, the gap between germline ends came to 7 bases. CDR3 size: 14 residues. From germline, CDR1 is SGDLS and CDR2 YYNGEE. CDR3 coding DNA: TGTGCCAGCAGCGTAGCTGGAAATAATGAAAAACTGTTTTTT. This encodes CASSVAGNNEKLFF.

V usage is TRBV19 and J usage is TRBJ1-5; possible D gene TRBD1, 6 bases. CDR3 size: 14 residues. Looked up from germline, CDR1 is LNHDA and CDR2 is SQIVND (reference sequence). With 5 bases removed from V and 7 bases from J, the gap between germline ends came to 15 bases. The CDR3 nucleotides are TGTGCCAGTAGTTCTGGACAGCCTGGGCAGCCCCAGCATTTT. Amino acids: CASSSGQPGQPQHF.

The V and J genes are TRBV29-1 and TRBJ1-2, with D uncertain. V lost 4 bases to trimming and J lost 0 bases, with 15 bases between them. The CDR3 length is 15 residues. Per germline, CDR1 SQVTM and CDR2 ANQGSEA. For the CDR3, the DNA is TGCAGCGTTGTCACATCCTCCGGGACTAACTATGGCTACACCTTC. It translates to CSVVTSSGTNYGYTF. Supplemented by reference TRBV29-1 and TRBJ1-2, the full variable domain reads SAVISQKPSRDICQRGTSLTIQCQVDSQVTMMFWYRQQPGQSLTLIATANQGSEATYESGFVIDKFPISRPNLTFSTLTVSNMSPEDSSIYLCSVVTSSGTNYGYTFGSGTRLTVV.

Here the CDR3 DNA reads TGTGCCAGCAGCTTAGCGTTCGATCAGCCCCAGCATTTT. Translated, it gives CASSLAFDQPQHF. V and J are TRBV7-9 and TRBJ1-5; D remains ambiguous. Between the trimmed V and J ends, which lost 0 bases and 5 bases, there was a span of 5 bases. Germline values: CDR1 SEHNR, CDR2 FQNEAQ (reference sequence). This CDR3 has 13 amino acids.

The chain recombines TRBV4-1 with TRBJ1-3; D is unresolved. The CDR3 length is 15 residues. Germline V gene lookup returns CDR1 MGHRA and CDR2 YSYEKL. V was cut by 4 bases and J by 0 bases, with 10 bases left in between. Here the CDR3 reads CASSLPSRSGNTIYF. The CDR3 DNA follows: TGCGCCAGCAGCCTACCGTCCCGCTCTGGAAACACCATATATTTT.

DNA of the CDR3: TGCAGCGCCTCCGGACAGACACACTCCTACGAGCAGTACTTC. It encodes CSASGQTHSYEQYF. The chain combines TRBV29-1 with TRBJ2-7; TRBD1 might be the D (6 bases). Per germline, CDR1 SQVTM and CDR2 ANQGSEA. This CDR3 has 14 amino acids. With 7 bases removed from V and 0 bases from J, the gap between germline ends came to 16 bases.

V usage is TRBV7-2 and J usage is TRBJ1-4; 8 bases align to TRBD1. V shed 5 bases, J shed 2 bases, and the junction held 10 bases outside the gene matches. CDR1 and CDR2 (germline): SGHTA, FQGNSA. The CDR3 covers 17 residues. CDR3 DNA sequence: TGTGCCAGCAGCCTAACTTCTACAGGGGGTACTAATGAAAAACTGTTTTTT. This codes for CASSLTSTGGTNEKLFF.

The chain combines TRBV28 with TRBJ1-5; D possibly corresponds to TRBD1 (6 bases). The length of the CDR3 is 16 residues. Germline CDR1 and CDR2: MDHEN and SYDVKM. V lost 7 bases and J lost 6, with 22 bases in between. The CDR3 bases are TGTGCCAGCAATTCTGGGGGCACTCTAATGGGTCAGCCCCAGCATTTT. Amino acid sequence: CASNSGGTLMGQPQHF. Full variable domain (outside the CDR3, taken from reference TRBV28 and TRBJ1-5): DVKVTQSSRYLVKRTGEKVFLECVQDMDHENMFWYRQDPGLGLRLIYFSYDVKMKEKGDIPEGYSVSREKKERFSLILESASTNQTSMYLCASNSGGTLMGQPQHFGDGTRLSIL.

The chain employs TRBV4-2 and TRBJ2-1; D remains ambiguous. V lost 1 base to trimming and J lost 0 bases, with 10 bases between them. Germline values: CDR1 LGHNA, CDR2 YNFKEQ. This CDR3 is built from 16 residues. The CDR3 nucleotides are TGTGCCAGCAGCCAAGTACAGTCGAGCTCCTACAATGAGCAGTTCTTC. Translated, it gives CASSQVQSSSYNEQFF.

This clone was found once. The CDR3 DNA is TGTGCCAGCAGCTTAGTAGGACAGCTGTGGCACGAGCAGTACTTC. Its translation is CASSLVGQLWHEQYF. The chain combines TRBV7-2 with TRBJ2-7, with D possibly TRBD1 on 6 matching bases. This CDR3 is 15 amino acids long. With 1 base removed from V and 5 bases from J, the gap between germline ends came to 15 bases. Germline assignment: CDR1 SGHTA and CDR2 FQGNSA.

The chain carries TRBV14 and TRBJ2-3, with 8 bases aligning to TRBD2. The germline CDR1 and CDR2 sequences are SGHDN and FVKESK. This CDR3 spans 14 amino acids. The V segment lost 6 bases and the J segment 6 bases; nucleotides outside the gene matches: 8. CDR3 in DNA: TGTGCCAGCAGTCTAAGCGGGGGCCCGGATACGCAGTATTTT. This translates into CASSLSGGPDTQYF.

The chain is built from TRBV7-6 and TRBJ1-2; possibly TRBD1 for D (5 bases). This CDR3 is built from 14 residues. Deletions cut 2 bases from V and 4 bases from J, with 11 bases between. Germline values: CDR1 SGHVS, CDR2 FNYEAQ. CDR3 loop: CASSLRQGGYGYTF. The CDR3 bases are TGTGCCAGCAGCTTACGGCAGGGCGGCTATGGCTACACCTTC.

The chain employs TRBV2 and TRBJ1-1, with 7 bases aligning to TRBD1. This CDR3 spans 15 amino acids. The V gene's germline CDR1 is SNHLY and CDR2 FYNNEI. Unmatched junction bases numbered 3, after V lost 2 bases and J lost 0 bases. The CDR3 nucleotides read TGTGCCAGCAGTGAAAGGACAGGAGTGAACACTGAAGCTTTCTTT. Its translation is CASSERTGVNTEAFF.

This sequence joins TRBV12-3 or TRBV12-4 and TRBJ1-5; D gene uncertain. The CDR3 runs to 13 residues. The V end lost 4 bases, the J end lost 7 bases, and 11 bases lay between the germline ends. The DNA of the CDR3 is TGTGCCAGCAGTTATGACTCGGGGCAGCCCCAGCATTTT. Its protein is CASSYDSGQPQHF.

The chain links TRBV7-2 to TRBJ2-7, with a possible D match to TRBD1 (6 bases). Trimming cost V 5 bases and J 0 bases, with 11 bases left between them. Germline-derived CDR1 and CDR2 are SGHTA and FQGNSA. The CDR3 is 14 residues long. The CDR3 nucleotides are TGTGCCAGCAGCAATACAGGGAGCTCCTACGAGCAGTACTTC. Amino acid sequence: CASSNTGSSYEQYF. The whole variable domain, remainder taken from reference TRBV7-2 and TRBJ2-7, is GAGVSQSPSNKVTEKGKDVELRCDPISGHTALYWYRQSLGQGLEFLIYFQGNSAPDKSGLPSDRFSAERTGGSVSTLTIQRTQQEDSAVYLCASSNTGSSYEQYFGPGTRLTVT.

This sequence joins TRBV27 and TRBJ1-1; a possible D gene is TRBD1 (5 bases). The CDR3 totals 14 residues. The V end was cut by 3 bases, the J end by 4 bases, with 12 bases between. From germline, CDR1 is MNHEY and CDR2 SMNVEV (reference sequence). CDR3 protein: CASSLSGDPTEAFF. The CDR3, as DNA: TGTGCCAGCAGTTTGTCGGGGGATCCCACTGAAGCTTTCTTT.

The V call is TRBV19, the J call TRBJ1-3, with 9 bases identical to TRBD1. V shed 6 bases and J 4 bases; nucleotides not matched to a gene: 7. Germline CDR1 LNHDA, CDR2 SQIVND (reference sequence). There are 15 residues in the CDR3. CDR3 DNA sequence: TGTGCCAGTAGCGATACAGGGGGCGCAGGAAACACCATATATTTT. Residues: CASSDTGGAGNTIYF.

The genes are TRBV6-5 and TRBJ1-4; D ambiguous. CDR1 and CDR2 (germline): MNHEY, SVGAGI. The length of the CDR3 is 13 residues. Trimming stripped 7 bases from V and 3 bases from J, with 9 bases between. This CDR3 reads CASNRAPNEKLFF. For the CDR3, the DNA is TGTGCCAGCAACCGGGCCCCTAATGAAAAACTGTTTTTT.

The chain carries TRBV29-1 and TRBJ2-7, with D hard to call. The CDR3 is made up of 14 amino acids. With 4 bases removed from V and 0 bases from J, the gap between germline ends came to 13 bases. Germline V gene sequence: CDR1 SQVTM, CDR2 ANQGSEA. CDR3 bases: TGCAGCGTTGTAAAGGTGATGAGCTCCTACGAGCAGTACTTC. Its translation: CSVVKVMSSYEQYF.